The T cell receptor beta chain under discussion was sequenced for a study of response to subunit inactivated influenza vaccine. Study-wide results and caveats: Authors suggested few new T cells are recruited by each seasonal influenza vaccination.

TCRdb reanalysed the RT-PCR reads using MiXCR and keeps one entry per CDR3 protein. The data hold 500,000 to 550,000 distinct CDR3 sequences, with approximately 7.3% observed a single time. Concerning this clonotype: The antigen is unknown.

This clonotype was sampled from a man aged 45-69 years who received an inactivated influenza vaccine. The sample here was PBMCs from blood, taken roughly 24 months after vaccination.

This CDR3 reads CASSRTEGGTETQYF. CDR3 DNA: TGCGCCAGCAGCCGAACGGAAGGGGGCACGGAGACCCAGTACTTC. The rearrangement uses TRBV4-1 and TRBJ2-5, with 7 positions matching TRBD1. Germline loops: CDR1 MGHRA, CDR2 YSYEKL. The V segment lost 4 bases and the J segment 5 bases; nucleotides outside the gene matches: 10. The CDR3 covers 15 residues.